The T cell receptor beta chain described here comes from a study of blood T cell repertoires in COVID-19. The authors' processing: It was from reference gene primer amplification that nucleated cell counts were estimated. Generated by immunoSEQ multiplex PCR, the TCRdb table keeps only in-frame clones and is missing some. D and trimming were read from the DNA, whereas the V and J calls and clone size are those reported in that table. The sample consists of 30,000 or so clones, roughly 91% of them appearing once. Germline V lookup: CDR1 KGHSH, CDR2 LQKENI. The CDR3 loop spans 15 amino acids. V lost 3 bases and J 5 bases, leaving 16 bases between the germline ends.

The sample was peripheral blood. This chain joins TRBV18 and TRBJ2-5; TRBD2 is a possible D gene (6 bases). This sequence was found in a man aged 55 to 70 with active COVID-19. The CDR3 DNA reads as TGTGCCAGCTCACCCGGGCCACCGGCGGGGGAGACCCAGTACTTC. It encodes CASSPGPPAGETQYF.